The clone carrying this T cell receptor (beta chain) was found once. The V segment lost 0 bases and the J segment 3 bases; nucleotides outside the gene matches: 5. Germline lookup yields CDR1 SGDLS and CDR2 YYNGEE. The CDR3 covers 16 residues. As handled by the study authors: How many nucleated cells were present was estimated from reference gene primer amplification. Sequenced by immunoSEQ multiplex PCR; TCRdb stores in-frame clones only, minus some. V and J calls and clone size are those listed in that table; D and trimming were worked out from the DNA. The sample carries 99,000 or so clones, roughly four fifths recorded once. The data were taken from a study of blood T cell repertoires in COVID-19. For the study at large: The United States, Italy and Spain provided the acute and convalescent COVID-19 samples.

The sequence was obtained from a woman of 80 years or more with active or convalescent COVID-19. The chain recombines TRBV9 with TRBJ2-1, with 8 bases fitting TRBD1. Sequenced: peripheral blood. The CDR3 spells CASSVGRTGNYNEQFF. The CDR3 DNA reads TGTGCCAGCAGCGTAGGGAGGACAGGGAACTACAATGAGCAGTTCTTC.